Many counts were recorded for the clone carrying this TCR beta chain. Its antigen is unknown. The sample is drawn from a study of T-cell reconstitution after alpha-beta-depleted transplantation in children. General study results and limits: The origin of alpha-beta T cells about two months after transplant was reportedly several hundred expanded graft clones.

During its preparation, the TCRbeta library received unique molecular identifiers. From the PCR reads, TCRdb called clonotypes with MiXCR, one entry per CDR3 protein. The sample has about 300,000 distinct CDR3 sequences; roughly a tenth are singletons. Trimming removed 4 bases from V and 10 bases from J, with 18 bases in between. CDR1 and CDR2 (germline): SGHRS, YFSETQ. The CDR3 consists of 14 residues. This clonotype was sampled from a boy under two years old with acute myeloid leukemia, due to receive a stem cell transplant. The chain is built from TRBV5-1 and TRBJ2-4; D possibly corresponds to TRBD2 (5 bases). Sequences were derived from PBMCs, sampled before TCRalphabeta/CD19-depleted stem cell transplant. CDR3 in DNA: TGCGCCAGCAGCGACGGTGGGAGTGATTTTATTCAGTACTTC. Translation gives CASSDGGSDFIQYF.